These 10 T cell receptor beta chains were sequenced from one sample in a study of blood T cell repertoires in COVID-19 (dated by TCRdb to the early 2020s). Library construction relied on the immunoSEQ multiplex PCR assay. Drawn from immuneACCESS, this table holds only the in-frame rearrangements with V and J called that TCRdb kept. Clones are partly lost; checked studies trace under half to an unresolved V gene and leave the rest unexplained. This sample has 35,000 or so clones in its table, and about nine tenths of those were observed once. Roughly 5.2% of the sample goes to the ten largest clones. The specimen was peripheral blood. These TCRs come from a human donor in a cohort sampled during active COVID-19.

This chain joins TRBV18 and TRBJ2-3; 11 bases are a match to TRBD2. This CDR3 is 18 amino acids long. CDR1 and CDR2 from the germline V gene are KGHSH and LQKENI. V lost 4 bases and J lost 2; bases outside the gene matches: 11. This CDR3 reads CASSRGLVAGGPTDTQYF. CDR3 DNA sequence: TGTGCCAGCTCACGGGGACTCGTAGCGGGAGGGCCCACAGATACGCAGTATTTT.

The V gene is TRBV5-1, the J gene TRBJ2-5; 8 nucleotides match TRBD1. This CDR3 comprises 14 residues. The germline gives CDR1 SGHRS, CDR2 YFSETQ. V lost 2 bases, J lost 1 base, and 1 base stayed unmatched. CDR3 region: CASSFGQGQETQYF. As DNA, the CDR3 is TGCGCCAGCAGCTTCGGACAGGGCCAAGAGACCCAGTACTTC.

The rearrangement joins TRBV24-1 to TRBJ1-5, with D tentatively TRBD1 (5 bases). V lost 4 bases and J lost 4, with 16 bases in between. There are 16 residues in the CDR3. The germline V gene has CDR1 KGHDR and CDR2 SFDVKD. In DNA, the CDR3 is TGTGCCACCAGTGACGCCCTCCTCGGGGGGAATCAGCCCCAGCATTTT. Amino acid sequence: CATSDALLGGNQPQHF.

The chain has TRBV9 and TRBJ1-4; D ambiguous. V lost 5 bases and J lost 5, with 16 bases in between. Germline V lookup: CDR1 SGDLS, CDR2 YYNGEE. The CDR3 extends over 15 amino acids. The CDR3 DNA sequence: TGTGCCAGCAGTCGTAGGTCCCAGGTCAATGAAAAACTGTTTTTT. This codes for CASSRRSQVNEKLFF.

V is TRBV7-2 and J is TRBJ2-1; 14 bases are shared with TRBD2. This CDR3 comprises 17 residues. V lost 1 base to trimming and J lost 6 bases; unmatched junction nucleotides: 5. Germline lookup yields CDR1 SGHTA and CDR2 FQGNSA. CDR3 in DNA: TGTGCCAGCAGCTTAGGACTAGCGGGAGGGCCCGGCAATGAGCAGTTCTTC. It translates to CASSLGLAGGPGNEQFF.

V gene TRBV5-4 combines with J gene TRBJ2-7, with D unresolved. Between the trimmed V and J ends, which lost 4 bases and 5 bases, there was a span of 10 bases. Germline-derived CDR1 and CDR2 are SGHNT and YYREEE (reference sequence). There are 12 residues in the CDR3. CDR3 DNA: TGTGCCAGCAGCCATCCCATCAACGAGCAGTACTTC. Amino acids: CASSHPINEQYF.

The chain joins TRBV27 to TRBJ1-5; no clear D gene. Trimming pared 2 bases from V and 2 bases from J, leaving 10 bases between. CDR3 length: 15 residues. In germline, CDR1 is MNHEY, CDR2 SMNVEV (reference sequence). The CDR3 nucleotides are TGTGCCAGCAGTTTAAGTCGGTCCGGCAATCAGCCCCAGCATTTT. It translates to CASSLSRSGNQPQHF.

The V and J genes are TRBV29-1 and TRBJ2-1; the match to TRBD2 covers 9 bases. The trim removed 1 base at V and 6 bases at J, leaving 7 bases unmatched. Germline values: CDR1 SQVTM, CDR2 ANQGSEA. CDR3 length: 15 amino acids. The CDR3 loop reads CSVEGGRAALNEQFF. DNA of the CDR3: TGCAGCGTTGAAGGCGGGAGGGCCGCCCTCAATGAGCAGTTCTTC.

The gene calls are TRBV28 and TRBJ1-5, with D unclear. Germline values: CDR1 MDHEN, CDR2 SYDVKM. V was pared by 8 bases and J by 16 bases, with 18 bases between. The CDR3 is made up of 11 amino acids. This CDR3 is CASGSRRTVHF. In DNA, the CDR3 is TGTGCCAGCGGGAGCAGGCGAACGGTCCATTTT.

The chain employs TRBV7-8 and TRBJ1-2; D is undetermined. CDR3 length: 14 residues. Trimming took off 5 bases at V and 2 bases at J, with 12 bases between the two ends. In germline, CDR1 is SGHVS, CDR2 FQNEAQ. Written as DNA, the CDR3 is TGTGCCAGCAGCCCTCTTACGGGAAACTATGGCTACACCTTC. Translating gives CASSPLTGNYGYTF.